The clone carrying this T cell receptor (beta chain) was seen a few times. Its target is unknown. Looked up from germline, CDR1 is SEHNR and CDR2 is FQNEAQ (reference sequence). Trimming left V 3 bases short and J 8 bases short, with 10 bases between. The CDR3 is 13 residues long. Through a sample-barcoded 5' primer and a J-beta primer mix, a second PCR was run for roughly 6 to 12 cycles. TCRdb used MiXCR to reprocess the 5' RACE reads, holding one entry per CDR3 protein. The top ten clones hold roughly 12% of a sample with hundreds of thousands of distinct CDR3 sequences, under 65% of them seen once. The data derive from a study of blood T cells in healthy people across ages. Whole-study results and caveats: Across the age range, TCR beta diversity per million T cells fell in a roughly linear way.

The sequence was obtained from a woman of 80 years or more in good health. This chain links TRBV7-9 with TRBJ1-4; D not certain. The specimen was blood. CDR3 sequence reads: CASSFLGEEKLFF. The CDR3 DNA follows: TGTGCCAGCAGCTTCTTGGGAGAGGAAAAACTGTTTTTT.